One and the same sample provided the 16 T cell receptor beta chains below, sequenced in a study of identical twins. Each CDR3 protein gets one entry after TCRdb re-called the 5' RACE reads with MiXCR. The sample contains roughly 500,000 distinct CDR3 sequences, less than 25% of which appear only once. These sequences were also reported in another study, on T cells expressing NK-cell markers.

Sequencing was done on a sample of CD4+ T cells sorted from blood. These receptors were taken from a woman aged 18-29 years in good health.

The chain has TRBV20-1 and TRBJ2-7, with D possibly being TRBD2 (5 bases). Germline lookup yields CDR1 DFQATT and CDR2 SNEGSKA (reference sequence). Trimming shortened V by 0 bases and J by 4 bases, and 16 bases separated the two germline ends. CDR3 length equals 15 residues. CDR3 DNA: TGCAGTGCTAGAGATACGGGGAAGGAAGAGTACGAGCAGTACTTC. Translation gives CSARDTGKEEYEQYF.

This clonotype was counted a few times. J is TRBJ2-1 and V is TRBV20-1; TRBD2 matches at 7 bases. This CDR3 has 14 amino acids. J was trimmed by 0 bases and V by 7 bases; bases with no gene match: 6. Germline lookup yields CDR1 DFQATT and CDR2 SNEGSKA (reference sequence). This chain's CDR3 is CSVASGSSYNEQFF. Written as DNA, the CDR3 is TGCAGTGTCGCTAGCGGTAGCTCCTACAATGAGCAGTTCTTC.

This clonotype was observed a few times. The rearrangement uses TRBV10-3 and TRBJ2-1; possible D gene TRBD1, 5 bases. V was trimmed by 4 bases and J by 0 bases, leaving 13 bases between them. Germline lookup yields CDR1 ENHRY and CDR2 SYGVKD. This CDR3 has 16 residues. CDR3 in amino acids: CAISVGPTSSYNEQFF. The CDR3 DNA reads TGTGCCATCAGTGTGGGGCCAACGAGCTCCTACAATGAGCAGTTCTTC.

CDR3 residues: CASSSRPGAVYNEQFF. CDR3 nucleotides: TGTGCCAGCAGCTCCCGGCCGGGGGCCGTCTACAATGAGCAGTTCTTC. The chain uses TRBV7-3 and TRBJ2-1; D assignment may be TRBD1 or TRBD2 (6 bases each). The CDR3 totals 16 residues. Trimming cost V 4 bases and J 3 bases, with 16 bases left between them. Germline V gene lookup returns CDR1 SGHTA and CDR2 FQGTGA.

This clonotype showed up just a few times. CDR3: CASSLATSGANVLTF. The DNA of the CDR3 is TGCGCCAGCAGCTTGGCCACCTCTGGGGCCAACGTCCTGACTTTC. The chain has TRBV5-1 and TRBJ2-6; no firm D call. Trimming shortened V by 0 bases and J by 0 bases, and 4 bases separated the two germline ends. The germline V gene has CDR1 SGHRS and CDR2 YFSETQ. This CDR3 contains 15 residues.

The CDR3 is CSAGRGYQETQYF. The CDR3 nucleotides are TGCAGTGCAGGGCGGGGGTACCAAGAGACCCAGTACTTC. J is TRBJ2-5 and V is TRBV20-1, with TRBD2 identical over 7 bases. Germline assignment: CDR1 DFQATT and CDR2 SNEGSKA (reference sequence). Losses at the gene ends were 6 bases for V and 0 bases for J; bases not matched to a gene: 4. The CDR3 has 13 residues.

This clonotype occurred once. CDR3 residues: CASSLVGSGIGGVQYF. As DNA, the CDR3 is TGTGCCAGCAGCTTAGTGGGTAGCGGGATTGGTGGAGTTCAGTACTTC. J is TRBJ2-4 and V is TRBV7-2; 8 bases align to TRBD2. J lost 11 bases, V lost 1 base, and 13 bases had no gene match. Per the germline V gene, CDR1 is SGHTA and CDR2 is FQGNSA. CDR3 length: 16 residues. The full variable domain, rest sourced from reference TRBV7-2 and TRBJ2-4, is GAGVSQSPSNKVTEKGKDVELRCDPISGHTALYWYRQSLGQGLEFLIYFQGNSAPDKSGLPSDRFSAERTGGSVSTLTIQRTQQEDSAVYLCASSLVGSGIGGVQYFGAGTRLSVL.

This clonotype was detected a few times. The chain couples TRBV7-8 to TRBJ1-5; a possible D gene is TRBD1 (6 bases). This CDR3 is built from 16 residues. V lost 1 base to trimming and J lost 3 bases, with 13 bases between them. The V gene's germline CDR1 is SGHVS and CDR2 FQNEAQ. This chain's CDR3 is CASSLEGRGINQPQHF. The DNA for the CDR3 is TGTGCCAGCAGCTTAGAGGGCAGGGGTATCAATCAGCCCCAGCATTTT.

The J gene is TRBJ2-1, the V gene TRBV7-2; 9 nucleotides agree with TRBD2. Per germline, CDR1 SGHTA and CDR2 FQGNSA. The CDR3 loop spans 15 amino acids. V trimming: 3 bases; J trimming: 5 bases; junction bases outside the gene matches: 5. CDR3 residues: CASSFSGSVHNEQFF. The CDR3 coding sequence is TGTGCCAGCAGCTTTAGCGGGAGTGTGCACAATGAGCAGTTCTTC.

The table lists this clonotype with a few counts. The rearrangement links TRBV9 to TRBJ2-7, with TRBD2 as a possible D gene (5 bases). V was clipped by 4 bases and J by 5 bases, with 13 bases between them. CDR1 is SGDLS, CDR2 YYNGEE, per germline. The CDR3 contains 13 residues. CDR3 amino acids: CASSLRFGNEQYF. The CDR3 bases are TGTGCCAGCAGCCTGCGATTCGGGAACGAGCAGTACTTC.

The table lists this clonotype with many counts. CDR3 amino acids: CASSLFSGYAFF. Here the CDR3 DNA reads TGTGCCAGCAGTTTGTTTTCAGGGTATGCTTTCTTT. J is TRBJ1-1 and V is TRBV12-3 or TRBV12-4; D is perhaps TRBD1 (5 bases). This CDR3 is 12 amino acids long. V was pared by 3 bases and J by 11 bases, with 13 bases between.

This rearrangement joins TRBV9 to TRBJ1-6; D remains unclear. The CDR3 has 13 amino acids. V shed 2 bases and J shed 7 bases, with 7 bases lying between them. Germline V CDR1 and CDR2: SGDLS, YYNGEE. DNA for the CDR3: TGTGCCAGCAGCGTTTTGCAGAATTCACCCCTCCACTTT. It encodes CASSVLQNSPLHF.

This clonotype was counted at least ten times. J is TRBJ2-7 and V is TRBV20-1; unclear D gene. The V end was cut by 6 bases, the J end by 6 bases, with 18 bases between. The germline V gene has CDR1 DFQATT and CDR2 SNEGSKA (reference sequence). The CDR3 extends over 13 amino acids. In nucleotides, the CDR3 is TGCAGTGCGCTCCCAAAGGAAGCGATCGAGCAGTACTTC. This translates into CSALPKEAIEQYF.

The rearrangement uses TRBV20-1 and TRBJ2-7; D perhaps matches TRBD1 (5 bases). Trimming cost V 2 bases and J 2 bases, with 7 bases left between them. CDR3 length equals 12 residues. Looked up from germline, CDR1 is DFQATT and CDR2 is SNEGSKA (reference sequence). CDR3 nucleotide sequence: TGCAGTGCTAGAAAGGGGCCCTACGAGCAGTACTTC. Translation gives CSARKGPYEQYF.

The chain employs TRBV7-2 and TRBJ2-1; 8 bases match TRBD1. The CDR3 loop spans 14 amino acids. Losses at the gene ends were 1 base for V and 9 bases for J; bases not matched to a gene: 5. CDR1 is SGHTA and CDR2 is FQGNSA in the germline V gene. The CDR3 here is CASSLEGQGGEQFF. The CDR3 DNA reads TGTGCCAGCAGCTTAGAAGGACAGGGTGGTGAGCAGTTCTTC. Based on the CDR3 plus reference TRBV7-2 and TRBJ2-1, the full variable domain is GAGVSQSPSNKVTEKGKDVELRCDPISGHTALYWYRQSLGQGLEFLIYFQGNSAPDKSGLPSDRFSAERTGGSVSTLTIQRTQQEDSAVYLCASSLEGQGGEQFFGPGTRLTVL.

This sequence joins TRBV4-3 and TRBJ2-1; D gene ambiguous. The CDR3 contains 14 residues. V shed 1 base and J shed 6 bases, with 10 bases lying between them. Germline CDR1 and CDR2: LGHNA and YSLEER. The CDR3 reads CASSQADWSNEQFF. Here the CDR3 DNA reads TGCGCCAGCAGCCAAGCAGACTGGAGCAATGAGCAGTTCTTC.